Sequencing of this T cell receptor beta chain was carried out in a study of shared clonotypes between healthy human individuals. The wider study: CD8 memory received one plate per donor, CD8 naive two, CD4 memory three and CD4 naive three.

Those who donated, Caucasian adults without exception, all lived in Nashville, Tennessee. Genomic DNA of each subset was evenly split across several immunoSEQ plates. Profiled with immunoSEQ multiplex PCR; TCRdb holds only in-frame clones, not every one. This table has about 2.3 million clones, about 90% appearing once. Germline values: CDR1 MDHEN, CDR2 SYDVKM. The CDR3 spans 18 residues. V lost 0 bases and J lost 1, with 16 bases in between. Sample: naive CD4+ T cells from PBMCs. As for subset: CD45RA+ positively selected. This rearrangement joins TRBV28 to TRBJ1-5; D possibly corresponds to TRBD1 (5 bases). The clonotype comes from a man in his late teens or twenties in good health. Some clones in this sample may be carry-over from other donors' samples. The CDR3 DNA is TGTGCCAGCAGTTTATGGCGGGTTACGGGACGGAGCAATCAGCCCCAGCATTTT. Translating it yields CASSLWRVTGRSNQPQHF.